This T cell receptor (beta chain) emerged from a study of CD8 T cells in Susac syndrome. Negative isolation yielded CD4+ and CD8+ T cells, and FACS enriched TEMRA cells. RNA in amounts of about 0.5 to 1 ug was reverse transcribed with random hexamers. Each CDR3 protein gets one entry after TCRdb re-called the immunoSEQ multiplex PCR reads with MiXCR. The repertoire consists of some 220,000 distinct CDR3 sequences, with around 96% occurring once and the leading ten covering about 0.088%. The specimen was CD4+ T cells from PBMCs. This receptor was taken from a human donor with multiple sclerosis.

CDR3 sequence reads: CASSPEAFETQYF. The CDR3 DNA follows: TGCGCCAGCAGCCCCGAAGCTTTCGAGACCCAGTACTTC. The chain has TRBV5-1 and TRBJ2-5; D unresolved. V was cut by 4 bases and J by 5 bases, with 12 bases left in between. Germline V gene sequence: CDR1 SGHRS, CDR2 YFSETQ. The CDR3 totals 13 residues.